What follows are 10 T cell receptor beta chains derived from one specimen sequenced in a study of vaccination and CD4 T cells after COVID-19. What these receptors recognize is not known. Treatment meaning: roughly 11-day PBMC culture with coronavirus spike peptide pools or control peptides (ViraFEST assay). An Oncomine TCR Beta short-read assay was used to sequence the DNA from cultured CD4+ T cells. MiXCR, run by TCRdb on the PCR reads, gives a single entry per CDR3 protein. The sample carries 15,000 to 16,000 distinct CDR3 sequences, 73% recorded once. The sequenced sample was CD4+ T cells from blood, cultured in vitro. These receptors came from a human donor who had recovered from COVID-19.

This chain connects TRBV28 to TRBJ1-5; D remains unclear. This CDR3 has 11 residues. Germline CDR1 MDHEN, CDR2 SYDVKM. V was trimmed by 8 bases and J by 1 base, leaving 3 bases between them. CDR3 DNA: TGTGCCAGCCGAAGCAATCAGCCCCAGCATTTT. It translates to CASRSNQPQHF.

The chain carries TRBV24-1 and TRBJ2-3, with D possibly being TRBD2 (5 bases). Trimming cost V 7 bases and J 3 bases, with 10 bases left between them. The CDR3 is 13 amino acids. The germline gives CDR1 KGHDR, CDR2 SFDVKD. CDR3 sequence reads: CATRRDKTDTQYF. DNA for the CDR3: TGTGCCACCAGACGGGATAAAACAGATACGCAGTATTTT.

This clonotype has more than one count but fewer than ten. The chain is built from TRBV7-3 and TRBJ2-2, with D maybe TRBD1 (6 bases). V dropped 5 bases and J dropped 3 bases, with 13 bases sitting between them. This CDR3 is 15 amino acids long. CDR1 and CDR2 from the germline V gene are SGHTA and FQGTGA. CDR3 residues: CASSPTGLDTGELFF. The CDR3 DNA follows: TGTGCCAGCAGCCCTACAGGGTTGGACACCGGGGAGCTGTTTTTT.

This clonotype was counted once. The rearrangement links TRBV9 to TRBJ2-7; D is unresolved. Germline CDR1 reads SGDLS; CDR2 reads YYNGEE. The CDR3 has 14 amino acids. The V gene lost 1 base and the J gene lost 0 bases, with 8 bases spanning the gap. CDR3 sequence: CASSVQPSSYEQYF. CDR3 nucleotide sequence: TGTGCCAGCAGCGTACAGCCGAGCTCCTACGAGCAGTACTTC.

This rearrangement joins TRBV6-2 or TRBV6-3 to TRBJ2-3; TRBD2 agrees at 13 bases. The length of the CDR3 is 23 residues. Unmatched junction bases numbered 28, after V lost 7 bases and J lost 3 bases. Germline V CDR1 and CDR2: MNHEY, SVGEGT. The CDR3 spells CASKEAAGTSGTTYHRWTDTQYF. CDR3 nucleotides: TGTGCCAGCAAAGAGGCAGCCGGGACTAGCGGGACCACCTACCATCGATGGACAGATACGCAGTATTTT.

A few counts support this clonotype. This chain joins TRBV7-2 and TRBJ1-1; D is undetermined. V dropped 1 base and J dropped 10 bases, with 7 bases sitting between them. Germline CDR1 is SGHTA and CDR2 is FQGNSA. The CDR3 has 11 amino acids. CDR3 residues: CASSLGTTAFF. The CDR3 nucleotides are TGTGCCAGCAGCTTAGGGACGACAGCTTTCTTT.

This clonotype is medium-sized. The rearrangement uses TRBV7-9 and TRBJ2-3, with 8 positions matching TRBD2. With 3 bases clipped from V and 7 bases from J, the junction kept 6 bases outside the gene matches. Germline lookup yields CDR1 SEHNR and CDR2 FQNEAQ (reference sequence). CDR3 length: 14 amino acids. Here the CDR3 reads CASSFGLAGYTQYF. CDR3 coding DNA: TGTGCCAGCAGCTTCGGGCTAGCGGGCTATACGCAGTATTTT.

The sample holds a few counts of this clonotype. V and J are TRBV7-9 and TRBJ1-6; the D gene is possibly TRBD1 (6 bases). The germline gives CDR1 SEHNR, CDR2 FQNEAQ (reference sequence). The V end lost 5 bases, the J end lost 10 bases, and 15 bases lay between the germline ends. The CDR3 consists of 14 residues. The CDR3: CASSPKGDGSPLHF. The CDR3, as DNA: TGTGCCAGCAGCCCGAAGGGGGATGGGTCACCCCTCCACTTT.

The chain is built from TRBV7-2 and TRBJ1-5, with 7 nucleotides matching TRBD1. The CDR3 extends over 18 amino acids. Germline lookup yields CDR1 SGHTA and CDR2 FQGNSA. V lost 5 bases, J lost 3 bases, and 16 bases stayed unmatched. As DNA, the CDR3 is TGTGCCAGCAGCGCCAAAGGTCTCAGGGGGGATGTCAATCAGCCCCAGCATTTT. Translated: CASSAKGLRGDVNQPQHF.

V and J are TRBV6-1 and TRBJ2-2; 11 positions match TRBD2. After removal of 6 bases from V and 7 bases from J, the junction contained 7 bases not matched to a gene. Germline V gene data show CDR1 as MNHNS and CDR2 as SASEGT. There are 15 residues in the CDR3. The CDR3 protein is CASRTSGTSGGELFF. The CDR3 region has the DNA TGTGCCAGCAGGACTAGCGGGACATCGGGCGGGGAGCTGTTTTTT.